Below, 13 T cell receptor beta chains from the same sample are listed, as sequenced in a study of blood T cell repertoires in COVID-19 (dated by TCRdb to the early 2020s). The library was built by means of the immunoSEQ multiplex PCR assay. TCRdb mirrors the immuneACCESS table, restricted to in-frame sequences. Some clones are absent from its copies; in checked studies, under half trace to an unresolved V gene, and the reason for the others is unknown. This sample has tens of thousands of clones in its table, and 90% of those were observed once. Under 0.65% of the sample rests with the top ten. The sample consisted of peripheral blood. Receptors were obtained from a middle-aged man with COVID-19, enrolled during active disease.

The chain recombines TRBV2 with TRBJ2-3; TRBD2 might be the D (5 bases). The CDR3 covers 15 residues. CDR1 and CDR2 from the germline V gene are SNHLY and FYNNEI. Trimming stripped 4 bases from V and 0 bases from J, with 11 bases between. The CDR3 DNA reads TGTGCCAGCAGTGGAGAGCGGCCCAGCACAGATACGCAGTATTTT. Its protein product is CASSGERPSTDTQYF.

The V call is TRBV5-6, the J call TRBJ2-7; TRBD2 agrees at 7 bases. Germline lookup yields CDR1 SGHDT and CDR2 YYEEEE. The V gene end was trimmed by 0 bases and the J gene end by 6 bases; junction bases not matched to a gene: 12. This CDR3 spans 16 amino acids. CDR3 in DNA: TGTGCCAGCAGCTTGGTAGGTTTCGGGCCTAGCGGCGAGCAGTACTTC. Translation: CASSLVGFGPSGEQYF.

V usage is TRBV3-1 (or the pseudogene TRBV3-2) and J usage is TRBJ1-6, with 9 bases lining up with TRBD1. The CDR3 extends over 20 amino acids. V shed 4 bases and J 0 bases; nucleotides not matched to a gene: 13. Germline CDR1 LGHDT, CDR2 YNNKEL (reference sequence). The CDR3 DNA follows: TGTGCCAGCAGCCGATCCGGGACAGGGAGAACCAGCTCCTATAATTCACCCCTCCACTTT. As protein: CASSRSGTGRTSSYNSPLHF.

The rearrangement joins TRBV5-1 to TRBJ2-5, with 12 positions matching TRBD2. CDR1 is SGHRS, CDR2 YFSETQ, per germline. V lost 4 bases to trimming and J lost 3 bases; unmatched junction nucleotides: 7. This CDR3 comprises 16 residues. The chain's CDR3 is CASSVLAGGGEETQYF. The CDR3 DNA is TGCGCCAGCAGCGTCCTAGCGGGAGGGGGGGAAGAGACCCAGTACTTC. The whole variable domain, remainder taken from reference TRBV5-1 and TRBJ2-5, is KAGVTQTPRYLIKTRGQQVTLSCSPISGHRSVSWYQQTPGQGLQFLFEYFSETQRNKGNFPGRFSGRQFSNSRSEMNVSTLELGDSALYLCASSVLAGGGEETQYFGPGTRLLVL.

The chain couples TRBV28 to TRBJ1-4; TRBD1 agrees at 7 bases. Germline values: CDR1 MDHEN, CDR2 SYDVKM. J was trimmed by 7 bases and V by 4 bases; bases with no gene match: 6. The CDR3 is made up of 14 amino acids. The CDR3 is CASSSTGSAEKLFF. The CDR3 nucleotides are TGTGCCAGCAGTTCGACAGGGTCGGCTGAAAAACTGTTTTTT.

The genes are TRBV6-5 and TRBJ1-2; TRBD1 matches 7 bases. The ends lost 5 bases at V and 5 bases at J; junction bases unmatched: 5. There are 13 residues in the CDR3. Germline loops: CDR1 MNHEY, CDR2 SVGAGI. Here the CDR3 DNA reads TGTGCCAGCAGTAGTCGGGACAGTTATGGCTACACCTTC. This encodes CASSSRDSYGYTF.

This chain links TRBV19 with TRBJ1-2, with TRBD1 as a possible D gene (6 bases). Germline loops: CDR1 LNHDA, CDR2 SQIVND (reference sequence). V lost 3 bases and J 4 bases, leaving 12 bases between the germline ends. The CDR3 is made up of 14 amino acids. The CDR3 sequence: CASSMGRGSYGYTF. CDR3 nucleotides: TGTGCCAGTAGTATGGGCAGGGGAAGCTATGGCTACACCTTC.

V is TRBV5-1 and J is TRBJ2-5, with TRBD2 matching over 10 bases. Germline values: CDR1 SGHRS, CDR2 YFSETQ. This CDR3 contains 16 residues. J was trimmed by 2 bases and V by 5 bases; bases with no gene match: 9. CDR3 sequence: CASSSGFSGRQETQYF. Here the CDR3 DNA reads TGCGCCAGCAGTTCCGGTTTTAGCGGGAGGCAAGAGACCCAGTACTTC.

This chain connects TRBV28 to TRBJ2-7; D is unclear. Trimming pared 7 bases from V and 7 bases from J, leaving 11 bases between. This CDR3 has 11 residues. Germline CDR1 and CDR2: MDHEN and SYDVKM. This chain's CDR3 is CASTTPREQYF. The CDR3 nucleotides are TGTGCCAGCACCACACCTCGAGAGCAGTACTTC.

The V call is TRBV2, the J call TRBJ1-2; the D is unclear. Trimming removed 5 bases at V and 8 bases at J, with 15 bases between. The CDR3 totals 13 residues. Germline loops: CDR1 SNHLY, CDR2 FYNNEI. The CDR3 nucleotides are TGTGCCAGCAGTTTCCAACCGTCGGTAGGCTACACCTTC. Translating gives CASSFQPSVGYTF.

This chain uses TRBV2 with TRBJ2-3; D not certain. CDR3 size: 12 residues. Deletions cut 7 bases from V and 6 bases from J, with 11 bases between. CDR1 is SNHLY and CDR2 is FYNNEI in the germline V gene. This CDR3 reads CASTPSRDTQYF. CDR3 sequence (DNA): TGTGCCAGCACGCCTTCTAGGGATACGCAGTATTTT.

This sequence joins TRBV9 and TRBJ1-2; 8 nucleotides line up with TRBD1. V was clipped by 3 bases and J by 6 bases; unmatched bases: 7. The CDR3 runs to 14 residues. Germline CDR1 and CDR2: SGDLS and YYNGEE. The CDR3: CASSAPDRADGYTF. As DNA, the CDR3 is TGTGCCAGCAGCGCTCCGGACAGGGCCGATGGCTACACCTTC.

The chain uses TRBV2 and TRBJ1-2, with D maybe TRBD1 (6 bases). Trimming pared 0 bases from V and 4 bases from J, leaving 12 bases between. The length of the CDR3 is 15 residues. Germline V gives CDR1 SNHLY, CDR2 FYNNEI. The CDR3 loop reads CASSEALGQIYGYTF. The DNA for the CDR3 is TGTGCCAGCAGTGAAGCCCTTGGACAGATCTATGGCTACACCTTC.